This paragraph covers one TCR beta chain sequence. What it recognizes is unknown. At one end, the junction sequence differs from germline, possibly due to a read error. The PCR made use of 60 Vbeta and 13 Jbeta primers. The data were produced by immunoSEQ multiplex PCR, yet TCRdb's version contains in-frame clones alone and is incomplete. The table lists some 150,000 clones, 73% of them singletons, with around an eighth in the top ten. The data stem from a study of cytomegalovirus exposure and HLA in healthy donors. Study information: In terms of ancestry, the Caucasian-associated cluster contained roughly 80% of the roughly 400 genotyped donors. Study conclusions and caveats: Researchers catalogued around 150 TCR beta chains as cytomegalovirus-associated.

Sequenced input: PBMCs. This TCR was sampled from a human donor in good health.

Here the CDR3 reads CASSLTSVETQYF. CDR3 DNA sequence: TGTGCTAGCAGCTTGACTAGCGTGGAGACCCAGTACTTC. The V gene is TRBV7-7, the J gene TRBJ2-5, with 8 bases fitting TRBD2. The CDR3 totals 13 residues. CDR1 and CDR2 (germline): SSHAT, FNYEAQ (reference sequence).